Listed below are T cell receptor beta chains from one sample, sequenced in a study of OX40 agonist ivuxolimab in advanced cancers. Clones were read by immunoSEQ multiplex PCR, and TCRdb kept only the in-frame ones, dropping some. Of roughly 41,000 clones listed, around four fifths were seen once; the top ten hold about 40%. This specimen consisted of CD4+ or CD8+ T cells sorted from blood, obtained in a trial of the OX40 agonist ivuxolimab. The receptors were sampled from an adult with an advanced solid tumor such as melanoma, head and neck, liver or kidney cancer. Both conserved end residues are part of each CDR3. The order of the fields is V gene, D gene, J gene, clone size, CDR3 protein, CDR3 DNA. The D gene is left open where the match is weak. The size field is filled for only some rows; it gives once, few, many or a size class.

V: TRBV11-2; D: NA; J: TRBJ2-7; size: NA; CDR3: CASSQRLGPMDHEQYF; DNA: TGTGCCAGCAGCCAGCGGCTAGGACCCATGGACCACGAGCAGTACTTC
V: TRBV4-1; D: NA; J: TRBJ1-1; size: NA; CDR3: CASSVQPLLRGTEAFF; DNA: TGCGCCAGCAGCGTCCAGCCGTTGCTAAGGGGGACTGAAGCTTTCTTT
V: TRBV6-5; D: NA; J: TRBJ2-7; size: once; CDR3: CASKEGSGYEQYF; DNA: TGTGCCAGCAAAGAGGGGTCCGGGTACGAGCAGTACTTC
V: TRBV5-3; D: NA; J: TRBJ1-1; size: NA; CDR3: CARSPRVTGGNTEAFF; DNA: TGTGCCAGAAGCCCCCGGGTCACGGGCGGGAACACTGAAGCTTTCTTT
V: TRBV4-2; D: TRBD2; J: TRBJ2-7; size: NA; CDR3: CASSQTGLAGFEQYF; DNA: TGTGCCAGCAGCCAAACGGGACTAGCGGGATTTGAGCAGTACTTC
V: TRBV19; D: NA; J: TRBJ2-2; size: NA; CDR3: CASSIKTPNTGELFF; DNA: TGTGCCAGTAGTATAAAGACCCCGAACACCGGGGAGCTGTTTTTT
V: TRBV30; D: TRBD2; J: TRBJ2-7; size: NA; CDR3: CAWTLGTSVPYEQYF; DNA: TGTGCCTGGACCCTGGGAACTAGCGTCCCCTACGAGCAGTACTTC
V: TRBV7-2; D: TRBD2; J: TRBJ2-1; size: NA; CDR3: CASNIAGAKRYNEQFF; DNA: TGTGCCAGCAATATAGCGGGCGCCAAGAGATACAATGAGCAGTTCTTC
V: TRBV5-1; D: TRBD1; J: TRBJ1-4; size: NA; CDR3: CASSWDSNEKLFF; DNA: TGCGCCAGCAGCTGGGACAGTAATGAAAAACTGTTTTTT
V: TRBV4-2; D: NA; J: TRBJ2-3; size: NA; CDR3: CASSPPGARDTQYF; DNA: TGTGCCAGCAGCCCCCCAGGGGCTAGGGATACGCAGTATTTT
V: TRBV19; D: NA; J: TRBJ2-1; size: NA; CDR3: CASSKTSPHEQFF; DNA: TGTGCCAGTAGTAAGACTAGTCCCCATGAGCAGTTCTTC
V: TRBV2; D: TRBD2; J: TRBJ2-1; size: once; CDR3: CASSVSGSFDEQFF; DNA: TGTGCCAGCAGTGTGAGCGGGAGCTTCGATGAGCAGTTCTTC
V: TRBV7-3; D: TRBD1; J: TRBJ2-5; size: NA; CDR3: CASSPKGQGGYQTQYF; DNA: TGTGCCAGCAGCCCAAAGGGACAGGGTGGGTACCAGACCCAGTACTTC
V: TRBV11-2; D: TRBD1; J: TRBJ1-1; size: NA; CDR3: CASSLPDRVRAEAFF; DNA: TGTGCCAGCAGCTTACCCGACAGGGTTAGAGCTGAAGCTTTCTTT
V: TRBV19; D: NA; J: TRBJ2-7; size: NA; CDR3: CASTGADSYEQYF; DNA: TGTGCCAGTACTGGGGCGGACTCCTACGAGCAGTACTTC
V: TRBV7-9; D: NA; J: TRBJ2-1; size: once; CDR3: CASSSRLTLDNEQFF; DNA: TGTGCCAGCAGCTCTCGACTGACTCTTGACAATGAGCAGTTCTTC
V: TRBV28; D: TRBD2; J: TRBJ2-5; size: NA; CDR3: CASSPRLAGETQYF; DNA: TGTGCCAGCAGTCCCCGACTAGCCGGAGAGACCCAGTACTTC
V: TRBV7-4; D: NA; J: TRBJ2-3; size: once; CDR3: CASSPGGDSPPPGDTQYF; DNA: TGTGCCAGCAGCCCGGGCGGGGACTCACCCCCGCCGGGCGATACGCAGTATTTT
V: TRBV10-1; D: NA; J: TRBJ1-2; size: NA; CDR3: CASSEQGGYGYTF; DNA: TGCGCCAGCAGTGAACAGGGCGGCTATGGCTACACCTTC
V: TRBV6-5; D: TRBD2; J: TRBJ2-1; size: NA; CDR3: CASGTSGYNEQFF; DNA: TGTGCCAGCGGTACTAGCGGGTACAATGAGCAGTTCTTC
V: TRBV6-5; D: TRBD2; J: TRBJ2-5; size: NA; CDR3: CASRSGTSVRETQYF; DNA: TGTGCCAGCAGGTCCGGGACTAGCGTGAGGGAGACCCAGTACTTC
V: TRBV19; D: NA; J: TRBJ1-5; size: NA; CDR3: CASSIGTVSNQPQHF; DNA: TGTGCCAGTAGTATCGGGACGGTTAGCAATCAGCCCCAGCATTTT